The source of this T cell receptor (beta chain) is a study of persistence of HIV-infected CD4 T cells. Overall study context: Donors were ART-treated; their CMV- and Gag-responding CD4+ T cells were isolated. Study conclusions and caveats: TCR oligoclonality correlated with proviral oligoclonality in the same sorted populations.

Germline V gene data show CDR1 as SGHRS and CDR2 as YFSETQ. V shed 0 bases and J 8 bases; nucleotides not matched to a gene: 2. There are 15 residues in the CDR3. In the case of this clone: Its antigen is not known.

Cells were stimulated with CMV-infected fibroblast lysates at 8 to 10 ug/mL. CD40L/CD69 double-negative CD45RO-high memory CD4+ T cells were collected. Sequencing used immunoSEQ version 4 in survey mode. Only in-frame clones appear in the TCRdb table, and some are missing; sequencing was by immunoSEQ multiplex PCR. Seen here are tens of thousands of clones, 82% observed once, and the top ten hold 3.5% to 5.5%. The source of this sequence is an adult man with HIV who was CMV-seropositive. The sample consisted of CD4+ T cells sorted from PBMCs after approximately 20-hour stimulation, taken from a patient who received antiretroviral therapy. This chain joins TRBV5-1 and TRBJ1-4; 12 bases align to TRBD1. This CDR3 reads CASSLVGTGGEKLFF. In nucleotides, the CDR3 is TGCGCCAGCAGCTTGGTGGGGACAGGGGGCGAAAAACTGTTTTTT.